These T cell receptor beta chains were read from a single sample in a study of T cells in tuberculosis. Libraries were prepared by immunoSEQ multiplex PCR; TCRdb keeps only in-frame clonotypes and omits some of them. This sample has fewer than 55,000 clones; roughly 96% occur once, and the top ten carry around 7%. Sequences were obtained from PBMCs. The source of these receptors is a donor between 10 and 35 years old with latent tuberculosis or without tuberculosis infection. Each CDR3 is given with its conserved first and last residue. Size values are once, few and many counts, or a class for expanded clones, and some rows have none.

NA TRBV27 CASKKELADEKLFF
NA TRBV2 CASILDFLYTDTQYF
NA TRBV5-6 CASSYTGGREQYF
NA TRBV11-2 CASSWTGTSTYQETQYF
NA TRBV19 CATGTGLGANVLTF
NA TRBV6-5 CASSFGRGYTDTQYF
once TRBV11-1 CASRLGRSTGELFF
NA TRBV5-1 CASRQPGQGGYGYTF
NA TRBV6-5 CASSLGETQYF
NA TRBV5-1 CASSLTGPSVTNEKLFF